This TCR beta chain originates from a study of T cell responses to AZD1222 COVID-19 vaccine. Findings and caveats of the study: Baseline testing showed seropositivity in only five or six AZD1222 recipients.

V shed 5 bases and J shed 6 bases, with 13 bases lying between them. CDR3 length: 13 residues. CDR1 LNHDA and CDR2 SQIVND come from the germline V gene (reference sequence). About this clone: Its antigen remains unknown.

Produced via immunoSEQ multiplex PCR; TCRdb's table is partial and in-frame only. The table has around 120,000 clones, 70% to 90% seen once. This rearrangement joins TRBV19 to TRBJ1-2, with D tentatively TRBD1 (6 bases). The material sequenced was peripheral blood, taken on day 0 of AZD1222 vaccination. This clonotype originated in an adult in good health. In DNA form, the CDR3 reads TGTGCCAGTAGTCTCAGAGCAGGGGATGGCTACACCTTC. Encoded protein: CASSLRAGDGYTF. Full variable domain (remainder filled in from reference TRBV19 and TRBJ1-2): DGGITQSPKYLFRKEGQNVTLSCEQNLNHDAMYWYRQDPGQGLRLIYYSQIVNDFQKGDIAEGYSVSREKKESFPLTVTSAQKNPTAFYLCASSLRAGDGYTFGSGTRLTVV.